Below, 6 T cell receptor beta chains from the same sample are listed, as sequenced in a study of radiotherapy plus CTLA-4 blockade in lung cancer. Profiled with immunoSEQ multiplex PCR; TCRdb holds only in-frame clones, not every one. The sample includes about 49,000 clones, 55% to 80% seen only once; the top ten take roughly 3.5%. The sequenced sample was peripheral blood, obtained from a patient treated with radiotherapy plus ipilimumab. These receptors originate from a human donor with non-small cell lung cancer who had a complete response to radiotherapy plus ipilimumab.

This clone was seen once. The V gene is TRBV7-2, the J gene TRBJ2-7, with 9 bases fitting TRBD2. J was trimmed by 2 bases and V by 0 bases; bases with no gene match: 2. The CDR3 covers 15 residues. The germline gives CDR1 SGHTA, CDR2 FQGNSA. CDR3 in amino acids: CASSLASGSPYEQYF. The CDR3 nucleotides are TGTGCCAGCAGCTTAGCTAGCGGGAGCCCCTACGAGCAGTACTTC.

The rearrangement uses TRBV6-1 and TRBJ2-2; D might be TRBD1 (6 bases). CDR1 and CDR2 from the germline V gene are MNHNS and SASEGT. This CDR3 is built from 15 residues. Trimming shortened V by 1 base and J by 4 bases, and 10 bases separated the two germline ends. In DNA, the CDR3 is TGTGCCAGCAGTGAAGAAAACAGGGCCACCGGGGAGCTGTTTTTT. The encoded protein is CASSEENRATGELFF.

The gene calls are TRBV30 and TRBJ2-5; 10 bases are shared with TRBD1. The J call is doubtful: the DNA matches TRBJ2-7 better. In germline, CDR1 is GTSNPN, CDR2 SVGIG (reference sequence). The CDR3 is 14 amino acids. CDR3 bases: TGTGCCTGGAGTGTCACCGGGACAGGGGACGAGCAGTACTTC. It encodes CAWSVTGTGDEQYF.

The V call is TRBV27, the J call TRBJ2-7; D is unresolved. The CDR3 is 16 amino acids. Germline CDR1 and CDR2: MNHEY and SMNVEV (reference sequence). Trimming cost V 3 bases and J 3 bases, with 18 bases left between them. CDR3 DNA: TGTGCCAGCAGTTTTACAGTCAGCCCGACACTCTACGAGCAGTACTTC. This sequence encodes CASSFTVSPTLYEQYF.

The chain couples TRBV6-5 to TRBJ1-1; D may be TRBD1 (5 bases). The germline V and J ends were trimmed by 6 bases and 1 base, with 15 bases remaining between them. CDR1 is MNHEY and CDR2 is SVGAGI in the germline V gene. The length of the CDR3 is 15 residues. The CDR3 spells CASRTWGGKNTEAFF. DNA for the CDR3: TGTGCCAGCAGAACCTGGGGGGGAAAGAACACTGAAGCTTTCTTT.

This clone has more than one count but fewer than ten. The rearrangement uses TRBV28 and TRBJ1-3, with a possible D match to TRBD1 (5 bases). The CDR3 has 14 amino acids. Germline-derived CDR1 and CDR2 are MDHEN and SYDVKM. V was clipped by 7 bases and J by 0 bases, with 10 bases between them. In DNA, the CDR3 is TGTGCCAGCATCAGCAGGGACTCTGGAAACACCATATATTTT. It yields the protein CASISRDSGNTIYF.